A single sample is the source of the 29 T cell receptor beta chains below, sequenced in a study of T cell responses to AZD1222 COVID-19 vaccine. Libraries were prepared by immunoSEQ multiplex PCR; TCRdb keeps only in-frame clonotypes and omits some of them. The sample yields tens of thousands of clones, 80% seen once. Source: peripheral blood, taken 28 days after the second AZD1222 dose. These receptors originate from an adult who received the AZD1222 COVID-19 vaccine.

This chain connects TRBV7-9 to TRBJ1-3, with unresolved D. The ends were cut back, 7 bases at V and 4 bases at J, with 11 bases in the middle. Per the germline V gene, CDR1 is SEHNR and CDR2 is FQNEAQ (reference sequence). The CDR3 runs 13 residues. CDR3 sequence: CASTISSGNTIYF. CDR3 DNA sequence: TGTGCCAGCACCATTTCTTCGGGAAACACCATATATTTT.

The CDR3 loop reads CASSWGEVGNSPLHF. As DNA, the CDR3 is TGCGCCAGCAGTTGGGGTGAAGTAGGTAATTCACCCCTCCACTTT. This chain links TRBV4-1 with TRBJ1-6, with D uncertain. CDR1 is MGHRA, CDR2 YSYEKL, per germline. V lost 6 bases, J lost 6 bases, and 15 bases lay in between. The CDR3 contains 15 residues.

The chain uses TRBV6-2 or TRBV6-3 and TRBJ1-1; D is unresolved. Trimming stripped 0 bases from V and 0 bases from J, with 5 bases between. The CDR3 is 14 amino acids. The germline CDR1 and CDR2 sequences are MNHEY and SVGEGT. The CDR3 DNA reads as TGTGCCAGCAGTTACTCGTCGGTGAACACTGAAGCTTTCTTT. It yields the protein CASSYSSVNTEAFF.

The CDR3 DNA follows: TGTGCCACCAGTGATTCCCACGGGACTAGCGGGGGGGCCCACACGGGAACAGATACGCAGTATTTT. Encoded protein: CATSDSHGTSGGAHTGTDTQYF. V is TRBV24-1 and J is TRBJ2-3; 16 bases map to TRBD2. Trimming removed 2 bases from V and 3 bases from J; junction bases left unmatched: 16. Germline V gene lookup returns CDR1 KGHDR and CDR2 SFDVKD. CDR3 length equals 22 residues.

This clone has just one count. This chain connects TRBV7-6 to TRBJ2-1; the D gene is possibly TRBD2 (6 bases). This CDR3 is built from 14 residues. V shed 3 bases and J shed 7 bases, with 13 bases lying between them. In germline, CDR1 is SGHVS, CDR2 FNYEAQ. CDR3 region: CASSLGGGWNEQFF. The DNA of the CDR3 is TGTGCCAGCAGCTTGGGGGGAGGTTGGAATGAGCAGTTCTTC.

The CDR3: CAWSSDRQPQHF. Written as DNA, the CDR3 is TGTGCCTGGAGTTCCGATCGGCAGCCCCAGCATTTT. The chain employs TRBV30 and TRBJ1-5; the D is unclear. V was cut by 2 bases and J by 7 bases, with 9 bases left in between. Germline V lookup: CDR1 GTSNPN, CDR2 SVGIG (reference sequence). The CDR3 is made up of 12 amino acids.

V usage is TRBV30 and J usage is TRBJ1-2, with D uncertain. The CDR3 spans 15 residues. Deletions cut 4 bases from V and 0 bases from J, with 15 bases between. The germline V gene encodes CDR1 GTSNPN and CDR2 SVGIG (reference sequence). This CDR3 reads CAWMKGRKSNYGYTF. The DNA of the CDR3 is TGTGCCTGGATGAAAGGACGCAAGTCTAACTATGGCTACACCTTC.

This clone was recorded only once. This chain joins TRBV6-5 and TRBJ1-2, with 7 bases aligning to TRBD1. J was trimmed by 4 bases and V by 6 bases; bases with no gene match: 11. Looked up from germline, CDR1 is MNHEY and CDR2 is SVGAGI. This CDR3 comprises 15 residues. The CDR3 nucleotides read TGTGCCAGCAGCCAGACAGGGAAGACCCCCTATGGCTACACCTTC. This gives the protein CASSQTGKTPYGYTF.

V usage is TRBV28 and J usage is TRBJ1-1; TRBD1 matches 7 bases. The CDR3 runs to 15 residues. Trimming cost V 3 bases and J 5 bases; bases outside gene matches: 9. CDR1 and CDR2 (germline): MDHEN, SYDVKM. The CDR3 DNA is TGTGCCAGCAGTTTCTTCGACAGGGTGGGGACTGAAGCTTTCTTT. This translates into CASSFFDRVGTEAFF.

In the case of this clone: One junction end does not reproduce the germline sequence, and a read error may be involved. This chain links TRBV10-1 with TRBJ1-5; the match to TRBD1 covers 9 bases. Per germline, CDR1 WNHNN and CDR2 SYGVQD (reference sequence). This CDR3 comprises 17 residues. CDR3 nucleotides: TGCGCCAGCAGTACCCCCGGGACAGGGACCCTTTTTTCTCTACCTCGTTTT. Protein: CASSTPGTGTLFSLPRF.

The V gene is TRBV6-5, the J gene TRBJ2-3, with a weak D call TRBD2 (5 bases). The germline V gene encodes CDR1 MNHEY and CDR2 SVGAGI. This CDR3 spans 13 amino acids. V dropped 6 bases and J dropped 3 bases, with 10 bases sitting between them. This CDR3 reads CASRDEGTDTQYF. The CDR3 region has the DNA TGTGCCAGCAGAGACGAGGGAACAGATACGCAGTATTTT.

In this sample, this clone turned up once. This chain connects TRBV5-4 to TRBJ2-3, with D possibly matching TRBD1 (5 bases). Trimming cost V 3 bases and J 1 base, with 18 bases left between them. Germline CDR1 is SGHNT and CDR2 is YYREEE (reference sequence). The CDR3 is made up of 17 amino acids. CDR3 amino acids: CASSSNVWGQGTDTQYF. CDR3 sequence (DNA): TGTGCCAGCAGCTCGAATGTCTGGGGCCAAGGCACAGATACGCAGTATTTT.

The chain links TRBV28 to TRBJ1-5; no firm D call. With 1 base removed from V and 5 bases from J, the gap between germline ends came to 18 bases. The V gene's germline CDR1 is MDHEN and CDR2 SYDVKM. The CDR3 loop spans 17 amino acids. Here the CDR3 DNA reads TGTGCCAGCAGTTTATTCCCGTGGAGTAATGAGGATCAGCCCCAGCATTTT. Protein product: CASSLFPWSNEDQPQHF.

The genes are TRBV27 and TRBJ2-1; 8 nucleotides match TRBD1. The germline V gene encodes CDR1 MNHEY and CDR2 SMNVEV (reference sequence). V shed 6 bases, J shed 13 bases, and the junction held 11 bases outside the gene matches. This CDR3 has 13 residues. CDR3 residues: CASRPTGDDNQFF. For the CDR3, the DNA is TGTGCCAGCAGGCCGACAGGGGATGATAATCAGTTCTTC.

V is TRBV7-8 and J is TRBJ2-1; 8 bases line up with TRBD2. V trimming: 3 bases; J trimming: 15 bases; junction bases outside the gene matches: 16. Germline V gives CDR1 SGHVS, CDR2 FQNEAQ. The CDR3 is made up of 15 amino acids. This chain's CDR3 is CASSLVTTSGGALFF. CDR3 coding DNA: TGTGCCAGCAGCTTGGTTACGACTTCGGGGGGGGCTCTGTTCTTC.

The V gene is TRBV15, the J gene TRBJ1-4; weak D call: TRBD1 (6 bases). The CDR3 is 13 amino acids. The V end lost 2 bases, the J end lost 7 bases, and 8 bases lay between the germline ends. Germline CDR1 LNHNV, CDR2 YYDKDF (reference sequence). The DNA for the CDR3 is TGTGCCACCAGCAGAAGGGGGAGTGAAAAACTGTTTTTT. Its translation: CATSRRGSEKLFF. Full variable domain (remainder filled in from reference TRBV15 and TRBJ1-4): DAMVIQNPRYQVTQFGKPVTLSCSQTLNHNVMYWYQQKSSQAPKLLFHYYDKDFNNEADTPDNFQSRRPNTSFCFLDIRSPGLGDTAMYLCATSRRGSEKLFFGSGTQLSVL.

This clone turned up a few times. This chain joins TRBV7-2 and TRBJ1-1, with 7 bases fitting TRBD1. Germline CDR1 and CDR2: SGHTA and FQGNSA. The length of the CDR3 is 13 residues. J was trimmed by 3 bases and V by 5 bases; bases with no gene match: 3. CDR3 nucleotide sequence: TGTGCCAGCAGCGCACAGGGGTACACTGAAGCTTTCTTT. It specifies CASSAQGYTEAFF.

The chain employs TRBV5-1 and TRBJ2-5, with D perhaps matching TRBD1 or TRBD2 (5 bases each). Germline loops: CDR1 SGHRS, CDR2 YFSETQ. The CDR3 contains 14 residues. V was clipped by 4 bases and J by 1 base, with 11 bases between them. This CDR3 reads CASSRPGTQETQYF. CDR3 DNA sequence: TGCGCCAGCAGCCGGCCAGGGACCCAAGAGACCCAGTACTTC. The full variable domain, in which reference TRBV5-1 and TRBJ2-5 provide the parts outside the CDR3, is KAGVTQTPRYLIKTRGQQVTLSCSPISGHRSVSWYQQTPGQGLQFLFEYFSETQRNKGNFPGRFSGRQFSNSRSEMNVSTLELGDSALYLCASSRPGTQETQYFGPGTRLLVL.

V usage is TRBV6-2 or TRBV6-3 and J usage is TRBJ1-1; the D is unclear. V was shortened by 2 bases and J by 0 bases, with 13 bases between the two germline ends. This CDR3 is built from 16 residues. Germline assignment: CDR1 MNHEY and CDR2 SVGEGT. This chain's CDR3 is CASSYGVLGLNTEAFF. The CDR3 DNA is TGTGCCAGCAGTTACGGGGTGTTAGGACTGAACACTGAAGCTTTCTTT.

The table lists this clone with many counts. This rearrangement joins TRBV7-9 to TRBJ1-4; a possible D gene is TRBD1 (5 bases). Germline V gene sequence: CDR1 SEHNR, CDR2 FQNEAQ (reference sequence). CDR3 length equals 15 residues. Trimming pared 5 bases from V and 1 base from J, leaving 11 bases between. The CDR3 bases are TGTGCCAGCAGCCCTGGGGGGGGAACTAATGAAAAACTGTTTTTT. Translated: CASSPGGGTNEKLFF.

The rearrangement joins TRBV6-5 to TRBJ2-3; unclear D gene. This CDR3 has 14 residues. Trimming left V 2 bases short and J 2 bases short, with 8 bases between. The germline V gene encodes CDR1 MNHEY and CDR2 SVGAGI. CDR3 in amino acids: CASSYGHTTDTQYF. DNA of the CDR3: TGTGCCAGCAGTTACGGGCACACCACAGATACGCAGTATTTT.

The V gene is TRBV5-6, the J gene TRBJ2-7; TRBD1 aligns across 9 bases. This CDR3 is 14 amino acids long. V shed 4 bases, J shed 6 bases, and the junction held 8 bases outside the gene matches. Germline assignment: CDR1 SGHDT and CDR2 YYEEEE. As DNA, the CDR3 is TGTGCCAGCAGCGTCTGGGACAGGGTGGGCGAGCAGTACTTC. Translating it yields CASSVWDRVGEQYF. The variable domain in full, with the rest retrieved from reference TRBV5-6 and TRBJ2-7, is DAGVTQSPTHLIKTRGQQVTLRCSPKSGHDTVSWYQQALGQGPQFIFQYYEEEERQRGNFPDRFSGHQFPNYSSELNVNALLLGDSALYLCASSVWDRVGEQYFGPGTRLTVT.

The rearrangement joins TRBV30 to TRBJ1-1, with D tentatively TRBD1 (5 bases). The CDR3 runs 12 residues. The germline CDR1 and CDR2 sequences are GTSNPN and SVGIG (reference sequence). The V end lost 4 bases, the J end lost 11 bases, and 17 bases lay between the germline ends. The CDR3 reads CAWNIFQGFAFF. The CDR3 DNA reads as TGTGCCTGGAACATTTTTCAGGGTTTTGCTTTCTTT.

The gene calls are TRBV6-2 or TRBV6-3 and TRBJ2-2, with 12 bases identical to TRBD2. This CDR3 has 19 residues. The V gene end was trimmed by 0 bases and the J gene end by 5 bases; junction bases not matched to a gene: 10. The germline gives CDR1 MNHEY, CDR2 SVGEGT. The CDR3 DNA reads TGTGCCAGCAGTTACTCGAGTATGGTCCTAGCGGGGGGGACCGGGGAGCTGTTTTTT. Its translation is CASSYSSMVLAGGTGELFF.

The genes are TRBV28 and TRBJ1-3; D not resolved. Per germline, CDR1 MDHEN and CDR2 SYDVKM. V shed 6 bases and J shed 4 bases, with 13 bases lying between them. The CDR3 has 14 residues. This CDR3 reads CASRMRAAGNTIYF. CDR3 in DNA: TGTGCCAGCAGGATGAGAGCCGCGGGAAACACCATATATTTT. Variable domain in full (rest from reference TRBV28 and TRBJ1-3): DVKVTQSSRYLVKRTGEKVFLECVQDMDHENMFWYRQDPGLGLRLIYFSYDVKMKEKGDIPEGYSVSREKKERFSLILESASTNQTSMYLCASRMRAAGNTIYFGEGSWLTVV.

The rearrangement joins TRBV2 to TRBJ1-1; possible D gene TRBD1, 5 bases. CDR1 and CDR2 (germline): SNHLY, FYNNEI. V lost 9 bases, J lost 4 bases, and 15 bases lay in between. The CDR3 spans 13 residues. As DNA, the CDR3 is TGTGCCAGATGGGGGAATACGGGCACTGAAGCTTTCTTT. This translates into CARWGNTGTEAFF.

This chain uses TRBV6-6 with TRBJ2-7, with D maybe TRBD1 (5 bases). CDR3 size: 14 residues. Trimming left V 5 bases short and J 2 bases short, with 13 bases between. Per the germline V gene, CDR1 is MNHNY and CDR2 is SVGAGI (reference sequence). The CDR3 is CASSESQGAYEQYF. The CDR3 nucleotides read TGTGCCAGCAGTGAGTCCCAAGGGGCCTACGAGCAGTACTTC.

J is TRBJ1-6 and V is TRBV30; no reliable D call. Trimming stripped 2 bases from V and 10 bases from J, with 9 bases between. The length of the CDR3 is 12 residues. Per the germline V gene, CDR1 is GTSNPN and CDR2 is SVGIG (reference sequence). Written as DNA, the CDR3 is TGTGCCTGGAGTTTAGTGAAATCACCCCTCCACTTT. This translates into CAWSLVKSPLHF.

J is TRBJ1-1 and V is TRBV14; D is unclear. Trimming removed 1 base from V and 9 bases from J, with 9 bases in between. The CDR3 is 12 amino acids. The germline V gene encodes CDR1 SGHDN and CDR2 FVKESK. CDR3 sequence (DNA): TGTGCCAGCAGCCAAGTCGTCCAGAAAGCTTTCTTT. Its translation: CASSQVVQKAFF.